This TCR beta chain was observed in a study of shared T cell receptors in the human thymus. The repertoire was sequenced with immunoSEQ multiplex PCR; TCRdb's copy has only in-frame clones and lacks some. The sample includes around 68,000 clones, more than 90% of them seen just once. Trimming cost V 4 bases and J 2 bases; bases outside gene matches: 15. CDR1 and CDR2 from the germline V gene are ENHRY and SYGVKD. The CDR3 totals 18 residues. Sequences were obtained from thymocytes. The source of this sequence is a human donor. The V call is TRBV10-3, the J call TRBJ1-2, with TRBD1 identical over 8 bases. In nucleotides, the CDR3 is TGTGCCATCAGTGTCCCTGTACGAGACAGGGGACCAAACTATGGCTACACCTTC. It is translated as CAISVPVRDRGPNYGYTF.